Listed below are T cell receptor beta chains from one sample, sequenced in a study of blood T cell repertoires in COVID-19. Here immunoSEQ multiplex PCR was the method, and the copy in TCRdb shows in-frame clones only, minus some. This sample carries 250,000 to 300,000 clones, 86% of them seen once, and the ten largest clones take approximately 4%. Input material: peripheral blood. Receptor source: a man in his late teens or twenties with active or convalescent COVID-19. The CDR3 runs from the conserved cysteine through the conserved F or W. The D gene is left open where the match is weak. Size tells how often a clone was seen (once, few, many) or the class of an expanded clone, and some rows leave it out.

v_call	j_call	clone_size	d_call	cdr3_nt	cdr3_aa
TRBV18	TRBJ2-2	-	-	TGTGCCAGCTCACCGAACAGTGACCCGAACACCGGGGAGCTGTTTTTT	CASSPNSDPNTGELFF
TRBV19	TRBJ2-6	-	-	TGTGCCAGTATGGATCCGGGCTCTGGGGCCAACGTCCTGACTTTC	CASMDPGSGANVLTF
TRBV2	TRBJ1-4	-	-	TGTGCCAGCAGTGAAGCTAGACAGTCTCTGTTTTTT	CASSEARQSLFF
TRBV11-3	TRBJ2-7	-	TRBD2	TGTGCCAGCAGCCCCTCCTGGGGGGGCGAGCAGTACTTC	CASSPSWGGEQYF
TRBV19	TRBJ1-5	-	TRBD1	TGTGCCAGTAGGGGGACAGGCGATCAGCCCCAGCATTTT	CASRGTGDQPQHF
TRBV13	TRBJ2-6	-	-	TGTGCCAGCAGCTTCCTCAGGGGCGCTGCGGCTGGGGCCAACGTCCTGACTTTC	CASSFLRGAAAGANVLTF
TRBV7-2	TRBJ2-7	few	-	TGTGCCAGCAGCTTACAACAGGGTTTGCACGAGCAGTACTTC	CASSLQQGLHEQYF
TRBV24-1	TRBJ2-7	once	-	TGTGCCACCAGTGATTCTAACAGGGTCTACGAGCAGTACTTC	CATSDSNRVYEQYF
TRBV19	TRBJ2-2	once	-	TGTGCCAGTAGCCCTCTGAACACCGGGGAGCTGTTTTTT	CASSPLNTGELFF
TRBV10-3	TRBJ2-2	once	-	TGTGCCATCAGTGATGCACAGACAGACACCGGGGAGCTGTTTTTT	CAISDAQTDTGELFF
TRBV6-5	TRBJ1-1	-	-	TGTGCCAGCAGTTCTCCGGGATCCTACTCGGCTTTCTTT	CASSSPGSYSAFF
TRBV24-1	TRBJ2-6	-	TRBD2	TGTGCCACCAGTGATTCGGGGGGCTCTGGGGCCAACGTCCTGACTTTC	CATSDSGGSGANVLTF